The entry below gives a single T cell receptor (beta chain) sequence along with its context. Antigen: not known. Adolescents were screened for latent TB by skin test and IGRA. Using immunoSEQ multiplex PCR, the repertoire was profiled, and TCRdb retains in-frame clones only, with some absent. In the table there are roughly 32,000 clones, nearly 97% of which are singletons. The sample belongs to a study of T cells in tuberculosis. General study points: Smaller alpha distances in active tuberculosis partly reflected shorter CDR3-alpha lengths.

The sequenced material came from PBMCs. The receptor was isolated from a donor aged 10-29 years with latent tuberculosis or without tuberculosis infection.

CDR3 DNA sequence: TGTGCCAGCAGCTTAGTCCCGGACAGGGGAGGGGAAGATGAGCAGTTCTTC. It encodes CASSLVPDRGGEDEQFF. This chain connects TRBV7-8 to TRBJ2-1, with 9 bases identical to TRBD1. The CDR3 extends over 17 amino acids. Trimming at V came to 1 base and at J to 8 bases, leaving 12 bases not matched to a gene. Germline V gives CDR1 SGHVS, CDR2 FQNEAQ.